The present TCR beta chain was sequenced within a study of tumor-infiltrating lymphocytes in primary liver carcinoma. Overall study: Sequenced samples came back with roughly 3.5 to 8 million productive TCRbeta reads, and the counts looked alike across tissue types.

Germline CDR1 is SGHAT and CDR2 is FQNNGV. This CDR3 is built from 18 residues. With 500 to 650 ng total RNA as template and a constant-region primer, TCR beta cDNA was made. Libraries for TCR beta were built through three nested multiplex PCR rounds, which together made up a slightly modified ARM-PCR procedure. Two initial PCR rounds of around 10 cycles each paired TRBV1-TRBV30 forward primers with a C-beta reverse primer. TCRdb re-called the multiplex PCR reads through MiXCR, storing one row per CDR3 protein. The sample carries about 75,000 distinct CDR3 sequences, around 66% recorded once. Each 20-30 mg portion of unsorted bulk tissue served as the source for co-extraction of RNA and DNA. The patients presented with primary liver carcinoma, which was managed through surgical resection. About this clonotype itself: The conserved closing phenylalanine or tryptophan is absent in this CDR3, likely reflecting a read error.

The chain uses TRBV11-2 and TRBJ2-5, with 10 bases aligning to TRBD2. The TCR sequence derives from a man aged 40-49 years with primary liver carcinoma and hepatitis B virus infection. Sequencing was carried out using tumor-adjacent normal liver tissue. The CDR3 DNA is TGTGTCTGCAGCTTAGATCCGTGGTCTAGCGGGAGAGGAGAGACCCAGTACCTC. It specifies CVCSLDPWSSGRGETQYL.